This T cell receptor (beta chain) was captured by sequencing in a study of cytotoxic CD8 clonotypes in ibrutinib-treated CLL. At the level of the study: The study included eleven to twelve relapsed/refractory and around 16 treatment-naive patients; 17 had IGHV unmutated disease.

General observations from the study: Against age-matched healthy donors, baseline clonality ran higher and tracked circulating CD8+ T-cell counts.

This CDR3 comprises 14 residues. Germline-derived CDR1 and CDR2 are SGHVS and FNYEAQ. Trimming cost V 2 bases and J 10 bases; bases outside gene matches: 10. This clone was observed a handful of times. Its target is unknown. Produced via immunoSEQ multiplex PCR; TCRdb's table is partial and in-frame only. The sample yields approximately 150,000 clones, 88% seen once. The specimen was PBMCs, collected at disease progression, from a patient treated with ibrutinib. This sequence was found in a human donor with chronic lymphocytic leukemia. The V gene is TRBV7-6, the J gene TRBJ1-2; 7 bases map to TRBD1. The CDR3 sequence: CASSLRFGTEDYTF. The CDR3 DNA reads TGTGCCAGCAGCTTAAGGTTCGGGACAGAGGACTACACCTTC.